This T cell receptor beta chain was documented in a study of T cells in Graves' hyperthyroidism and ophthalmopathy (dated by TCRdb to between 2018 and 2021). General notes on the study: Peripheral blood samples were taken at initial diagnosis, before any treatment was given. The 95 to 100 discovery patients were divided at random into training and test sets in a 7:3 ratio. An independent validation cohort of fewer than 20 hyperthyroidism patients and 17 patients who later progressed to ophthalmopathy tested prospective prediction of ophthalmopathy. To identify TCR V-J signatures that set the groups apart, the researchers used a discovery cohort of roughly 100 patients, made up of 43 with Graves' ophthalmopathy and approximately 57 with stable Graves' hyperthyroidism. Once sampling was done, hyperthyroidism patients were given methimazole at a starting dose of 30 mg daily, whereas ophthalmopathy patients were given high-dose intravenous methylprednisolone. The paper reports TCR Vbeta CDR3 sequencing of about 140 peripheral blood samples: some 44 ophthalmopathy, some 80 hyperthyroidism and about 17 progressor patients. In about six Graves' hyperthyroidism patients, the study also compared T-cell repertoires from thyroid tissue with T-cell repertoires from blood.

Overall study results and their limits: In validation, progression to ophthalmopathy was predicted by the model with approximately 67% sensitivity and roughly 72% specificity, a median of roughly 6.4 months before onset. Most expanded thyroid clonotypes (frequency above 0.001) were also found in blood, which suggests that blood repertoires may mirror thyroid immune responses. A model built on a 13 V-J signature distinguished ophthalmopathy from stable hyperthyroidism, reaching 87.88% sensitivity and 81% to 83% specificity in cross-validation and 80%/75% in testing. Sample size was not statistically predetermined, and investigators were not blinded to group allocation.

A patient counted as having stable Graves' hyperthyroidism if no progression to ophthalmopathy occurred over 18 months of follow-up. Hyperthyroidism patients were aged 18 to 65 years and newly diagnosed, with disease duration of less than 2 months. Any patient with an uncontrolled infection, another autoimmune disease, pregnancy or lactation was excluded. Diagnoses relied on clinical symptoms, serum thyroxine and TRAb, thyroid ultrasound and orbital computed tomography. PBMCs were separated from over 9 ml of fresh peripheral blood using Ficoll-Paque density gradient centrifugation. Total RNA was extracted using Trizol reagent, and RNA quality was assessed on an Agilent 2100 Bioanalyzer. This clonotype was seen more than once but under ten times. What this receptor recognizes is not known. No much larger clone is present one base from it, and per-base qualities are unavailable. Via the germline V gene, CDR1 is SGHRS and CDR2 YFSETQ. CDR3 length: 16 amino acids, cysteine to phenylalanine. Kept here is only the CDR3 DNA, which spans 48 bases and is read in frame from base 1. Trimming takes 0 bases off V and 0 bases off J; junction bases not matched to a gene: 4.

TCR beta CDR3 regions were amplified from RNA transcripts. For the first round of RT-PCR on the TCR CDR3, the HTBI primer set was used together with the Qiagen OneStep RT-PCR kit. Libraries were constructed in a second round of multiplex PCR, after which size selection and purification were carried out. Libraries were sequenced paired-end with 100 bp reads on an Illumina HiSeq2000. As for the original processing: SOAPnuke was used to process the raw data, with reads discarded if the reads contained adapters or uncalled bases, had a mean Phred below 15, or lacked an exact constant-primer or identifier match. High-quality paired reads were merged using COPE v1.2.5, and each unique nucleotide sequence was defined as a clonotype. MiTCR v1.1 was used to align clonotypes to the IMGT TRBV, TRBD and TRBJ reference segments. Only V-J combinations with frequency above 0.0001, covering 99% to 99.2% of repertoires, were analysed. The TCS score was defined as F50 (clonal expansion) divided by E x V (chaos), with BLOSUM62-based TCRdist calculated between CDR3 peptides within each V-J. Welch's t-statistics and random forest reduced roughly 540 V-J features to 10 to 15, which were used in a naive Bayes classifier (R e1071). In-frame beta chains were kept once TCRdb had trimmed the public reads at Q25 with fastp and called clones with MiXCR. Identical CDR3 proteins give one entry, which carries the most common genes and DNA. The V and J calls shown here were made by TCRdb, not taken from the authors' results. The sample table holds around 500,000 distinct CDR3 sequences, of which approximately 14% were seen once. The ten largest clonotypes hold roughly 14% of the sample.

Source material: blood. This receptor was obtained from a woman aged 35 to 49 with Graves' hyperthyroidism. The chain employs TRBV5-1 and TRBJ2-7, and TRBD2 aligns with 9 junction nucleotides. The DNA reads TGCGCCAGCAGCTTGGTAGGACTAGCGAGCTCCTACGAGCAGTACTTC. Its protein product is CASSLVGLASSYEQYF.